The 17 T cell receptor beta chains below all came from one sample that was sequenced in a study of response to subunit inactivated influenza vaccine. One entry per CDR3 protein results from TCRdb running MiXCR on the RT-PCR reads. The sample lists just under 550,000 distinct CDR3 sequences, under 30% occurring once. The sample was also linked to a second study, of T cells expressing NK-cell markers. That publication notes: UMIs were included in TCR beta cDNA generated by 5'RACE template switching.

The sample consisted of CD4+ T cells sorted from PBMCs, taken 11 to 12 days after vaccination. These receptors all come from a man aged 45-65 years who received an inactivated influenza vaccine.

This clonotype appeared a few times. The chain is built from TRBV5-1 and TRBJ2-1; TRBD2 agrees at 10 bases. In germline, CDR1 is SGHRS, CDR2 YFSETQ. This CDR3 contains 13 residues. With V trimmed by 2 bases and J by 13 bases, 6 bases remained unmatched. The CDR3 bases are TGCGCCAGCAGCTTAGAACTAGCGGGAAATCAGTTCTTC. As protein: CASSLELAGNQFF.

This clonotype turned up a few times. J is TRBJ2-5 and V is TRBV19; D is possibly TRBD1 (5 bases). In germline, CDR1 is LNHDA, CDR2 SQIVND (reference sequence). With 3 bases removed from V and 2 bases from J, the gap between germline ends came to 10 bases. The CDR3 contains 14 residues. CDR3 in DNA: TGTGCCAGTAGTATTGGGGCGGCACAAGAGACCCAGTACTTC. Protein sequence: CASSIGAAQETQYF.

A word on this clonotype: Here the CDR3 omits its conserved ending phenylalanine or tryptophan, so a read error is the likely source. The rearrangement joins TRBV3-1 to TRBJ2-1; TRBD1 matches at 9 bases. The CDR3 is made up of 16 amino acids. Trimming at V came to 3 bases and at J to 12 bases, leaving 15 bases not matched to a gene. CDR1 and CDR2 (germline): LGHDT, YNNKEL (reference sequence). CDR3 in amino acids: CASSQRTGTGSRGQFI. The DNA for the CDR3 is TGTGCCAGCAGCCAGAGAACCGGGACAGGGAGTAGAGGGCAGTTCATC.

CDR3 sequence: CASSHSVAPTDTQYF. The CDR3 coding sequence is TGTGCCAGCAGTCATTCCGTAGCCCCCACAGATACGCAGTATTTT. The genes are TRBV7-2 and TRBJ2-3; D ambiguous. V was trimmed by 6 bases and J by 2 bases, leaving 15 bases between them. This CDR3 is 15 amino acids long. Per germline, CDR1 SGHTA and CDR2 FQGNSA.

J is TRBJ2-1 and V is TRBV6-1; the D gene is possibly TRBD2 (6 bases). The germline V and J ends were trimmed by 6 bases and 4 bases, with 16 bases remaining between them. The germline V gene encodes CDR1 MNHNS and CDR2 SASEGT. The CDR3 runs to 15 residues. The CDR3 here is CASRARTGEYNEQFF. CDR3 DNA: TGTGCCAGCAGGGCTCGGACGGGAGAATACAATGAGCAGTTCTTC.

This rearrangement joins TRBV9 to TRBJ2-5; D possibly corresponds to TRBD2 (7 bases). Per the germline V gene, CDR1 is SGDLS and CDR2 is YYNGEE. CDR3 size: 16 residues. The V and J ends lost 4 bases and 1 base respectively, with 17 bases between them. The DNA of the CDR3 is TGTGCCAGCAGCCCCCATGGGAGGGGGGTCCAAGAGACCCAGTACTTC. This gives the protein CASSPHGRGVQETQYF.

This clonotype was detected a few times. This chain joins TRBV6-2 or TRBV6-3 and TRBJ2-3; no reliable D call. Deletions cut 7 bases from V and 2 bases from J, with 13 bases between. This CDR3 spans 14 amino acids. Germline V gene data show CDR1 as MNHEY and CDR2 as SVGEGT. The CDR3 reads CASNGPPPTDTQYF. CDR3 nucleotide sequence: TGTGCCAGCAATGGACCCCCCCCCACAGATACGCAGTATTTT.

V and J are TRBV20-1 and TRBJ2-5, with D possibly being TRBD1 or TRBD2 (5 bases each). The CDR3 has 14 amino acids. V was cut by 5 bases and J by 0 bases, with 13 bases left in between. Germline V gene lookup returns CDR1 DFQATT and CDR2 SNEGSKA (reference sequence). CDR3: CSAGGPPNQETQYF. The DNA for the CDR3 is TGCAGTGCTGGGGGTCCCCCCAACCAAGAGACCCAGTACTTC.

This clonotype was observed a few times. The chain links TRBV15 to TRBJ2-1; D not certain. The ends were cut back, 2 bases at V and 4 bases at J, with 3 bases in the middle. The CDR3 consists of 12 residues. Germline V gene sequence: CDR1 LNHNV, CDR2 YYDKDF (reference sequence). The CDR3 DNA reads TGTGCCACCAGCAGACAGTACAATGAGCAGTTCTTC. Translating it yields CATSRQYNEQFF.

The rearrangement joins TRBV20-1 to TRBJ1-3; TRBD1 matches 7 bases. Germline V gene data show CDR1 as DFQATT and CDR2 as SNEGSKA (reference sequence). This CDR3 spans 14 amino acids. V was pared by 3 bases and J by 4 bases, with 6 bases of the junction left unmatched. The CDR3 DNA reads TGCAGTGCTAGGGGACAGTTTTTCGGAAACACCATATATTTT. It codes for CSARGQFFGNTIYF.

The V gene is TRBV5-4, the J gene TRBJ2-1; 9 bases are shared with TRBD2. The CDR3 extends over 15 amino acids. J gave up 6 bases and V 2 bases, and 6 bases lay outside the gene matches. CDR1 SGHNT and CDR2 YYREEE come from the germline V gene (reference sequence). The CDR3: CASSFLAGEANEQFF. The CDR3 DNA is TGTGCCAGCAGCTTCTTAGCGGGAGAGGCCAATGAGCAGTTCTTC. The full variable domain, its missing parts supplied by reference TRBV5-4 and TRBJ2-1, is ETGVTQSPTHLIKTRGQQVTLRCSSQSGHNTVSWYQQALGQGPQFIFQYYREEENGRGNFPPRFSGLQFPNYSSELNVNALELDDSALYLCASSFLAGEANEQFFGPGTRLTVL.

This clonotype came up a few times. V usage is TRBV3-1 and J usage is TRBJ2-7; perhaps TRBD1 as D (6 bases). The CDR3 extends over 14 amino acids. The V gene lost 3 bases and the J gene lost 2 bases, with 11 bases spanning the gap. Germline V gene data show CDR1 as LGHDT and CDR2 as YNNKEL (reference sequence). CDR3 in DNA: TGTGCCAGCAGCCACGGACAGCAAGCCTACGAGCAGTACTTC. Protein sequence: CASSHGQQAYEQYF.

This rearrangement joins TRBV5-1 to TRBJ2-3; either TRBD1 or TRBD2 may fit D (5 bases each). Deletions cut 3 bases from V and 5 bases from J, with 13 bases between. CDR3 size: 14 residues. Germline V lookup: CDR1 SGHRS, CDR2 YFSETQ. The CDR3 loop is CASSSYVGGDTQYF. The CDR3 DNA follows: TGCGCCAGCAGCTCCTACGTTGGGGGAGATACGCAGTATTTT.

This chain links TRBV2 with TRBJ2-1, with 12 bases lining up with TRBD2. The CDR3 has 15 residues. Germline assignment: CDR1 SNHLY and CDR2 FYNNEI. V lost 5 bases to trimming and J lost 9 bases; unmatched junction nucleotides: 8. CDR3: CASSPLAGGPGEQFF. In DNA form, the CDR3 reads TGTGCCAGCAGTCCCCTAGCGGGAGGGCCTGGTGAGCAGTTCTTC.

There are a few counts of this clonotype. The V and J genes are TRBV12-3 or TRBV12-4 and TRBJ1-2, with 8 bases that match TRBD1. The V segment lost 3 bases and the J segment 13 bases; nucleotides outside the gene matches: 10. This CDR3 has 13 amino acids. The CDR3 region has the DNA TGTGCCAGCAGTTTTTTGGACAGGGTCCCAATCACCTTC. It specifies CASSFLDRVPITF.

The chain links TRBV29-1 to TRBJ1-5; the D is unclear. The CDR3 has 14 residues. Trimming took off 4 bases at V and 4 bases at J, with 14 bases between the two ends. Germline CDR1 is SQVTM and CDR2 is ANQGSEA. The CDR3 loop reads CSVGVHLGNQPQHF. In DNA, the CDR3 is TGCAGCGTTGGGGTGCATTTAGGTAATCAGCCCCAGCATTTT.

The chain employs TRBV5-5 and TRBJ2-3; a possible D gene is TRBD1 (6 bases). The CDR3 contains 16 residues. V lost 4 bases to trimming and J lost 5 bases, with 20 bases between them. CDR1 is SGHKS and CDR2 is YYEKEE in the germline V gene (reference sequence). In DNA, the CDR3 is TGTGCCAGCAGCATCATCCCAGGGGCCGGGGTAGATACGCAGTATTTT. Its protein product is CASSIIPGAGVDTQYF.